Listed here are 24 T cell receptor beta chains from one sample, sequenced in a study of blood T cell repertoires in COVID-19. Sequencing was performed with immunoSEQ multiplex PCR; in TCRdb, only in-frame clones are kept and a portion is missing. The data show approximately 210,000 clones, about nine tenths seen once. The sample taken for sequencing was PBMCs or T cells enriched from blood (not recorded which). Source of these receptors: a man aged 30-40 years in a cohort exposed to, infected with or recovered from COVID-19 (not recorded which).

The CDR3 DNA reads as TGTGCCAGCGAGGCGGGAGGGTCCTGGGAGCAGTACTTC. Translation gives CASEAGGSWEQYF. The J gene is TRBJ2-7, the V gene TRBV2; 9 nucleotides align to TRBD2. The CDR3 loop spans 13 amino acids. Germline V lookup: CDR1 SNHLY, CDR2 FYNNEI. V shed 8 bases and J 7 bases; nucleotides not matched to a gene: 9.

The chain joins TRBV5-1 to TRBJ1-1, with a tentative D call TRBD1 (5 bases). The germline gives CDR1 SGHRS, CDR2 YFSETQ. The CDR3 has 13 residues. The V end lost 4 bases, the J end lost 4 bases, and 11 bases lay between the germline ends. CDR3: CASSPEGVTEAFF. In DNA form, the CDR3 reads TGCGCCAGCAGCCCTGAAGGGGTCACTGAAGCTTTCTTT.

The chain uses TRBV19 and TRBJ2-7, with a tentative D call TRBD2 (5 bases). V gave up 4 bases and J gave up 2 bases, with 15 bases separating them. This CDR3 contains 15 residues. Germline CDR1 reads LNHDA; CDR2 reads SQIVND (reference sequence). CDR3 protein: CASSTVGGSTYEQYF. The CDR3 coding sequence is TGTGCCAGTAGTACCGTGGGCGGGTCGACCTACGAGCAGTACTTC.

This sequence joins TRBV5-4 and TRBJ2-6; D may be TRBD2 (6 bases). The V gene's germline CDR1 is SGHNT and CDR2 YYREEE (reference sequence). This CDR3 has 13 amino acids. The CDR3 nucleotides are TGTGCGGAGGAGGGTTCTGGGGCCAACGTCCTGACTTTC. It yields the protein CAEEGSGANVLTF.

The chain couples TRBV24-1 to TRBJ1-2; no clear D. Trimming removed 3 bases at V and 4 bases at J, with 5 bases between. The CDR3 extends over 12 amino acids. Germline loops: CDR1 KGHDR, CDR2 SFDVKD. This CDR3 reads CATSDPVYGYTF. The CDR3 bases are TGTGCCACCAGTGATCCAGTCTATGGCTACACCTTC.

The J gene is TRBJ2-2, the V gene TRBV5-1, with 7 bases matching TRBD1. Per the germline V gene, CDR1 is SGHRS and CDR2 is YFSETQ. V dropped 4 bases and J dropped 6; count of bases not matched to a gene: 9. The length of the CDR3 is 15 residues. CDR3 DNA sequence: TGCGCCAGCAGCCGGACGACAGGGTCCCCCGGGGAGCTGTTTTTT. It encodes CASSRTTGSPGELFF. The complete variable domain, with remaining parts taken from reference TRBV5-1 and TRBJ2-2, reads KAGVTQTPRYLIKTRGQQVTLSCSPISGHRSVSWYQQTPGQGLQFLFEYFSETQRNKGNFPGRFSGRQFSNSRSEMNVSTLELGDSALYLCASSRTTGSPGELFFGEGSRLTVL.

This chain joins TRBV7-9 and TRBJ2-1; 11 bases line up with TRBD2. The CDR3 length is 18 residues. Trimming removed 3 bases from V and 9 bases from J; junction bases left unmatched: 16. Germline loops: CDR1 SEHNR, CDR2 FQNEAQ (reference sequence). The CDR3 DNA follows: TGTGCCAGCAGCTTCGGTCGAGGGGAACTAGCGGGAGCCGGTGAGCAGTTCTTC. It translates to CASSFGRGELAGAGEQFF.

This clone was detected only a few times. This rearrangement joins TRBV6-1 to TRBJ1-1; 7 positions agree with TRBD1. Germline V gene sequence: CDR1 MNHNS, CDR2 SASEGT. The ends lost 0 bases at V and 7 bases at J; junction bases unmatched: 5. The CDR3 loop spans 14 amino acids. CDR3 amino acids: CASSEAGTVNEAFF. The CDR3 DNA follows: TGTGCCAGCAGTGAAGCCGGGACAGTCAATGAAGCTTTCTTT.

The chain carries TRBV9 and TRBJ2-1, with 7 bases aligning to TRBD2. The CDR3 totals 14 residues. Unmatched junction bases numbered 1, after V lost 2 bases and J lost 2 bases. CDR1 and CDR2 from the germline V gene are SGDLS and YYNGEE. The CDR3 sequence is CASSVSGTYNEQFF. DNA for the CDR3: TGTGCCAGCAGCGTCAGCGGGACCTACAATGAGCAGTTCTTC.

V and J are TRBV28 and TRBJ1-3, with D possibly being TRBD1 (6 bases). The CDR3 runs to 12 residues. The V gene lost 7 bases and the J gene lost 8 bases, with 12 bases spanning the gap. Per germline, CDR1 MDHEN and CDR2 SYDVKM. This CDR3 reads CASKQGADTIYF. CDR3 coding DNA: TGTGCCAGCAAACAGGGTGCGGACACCATATATTTT. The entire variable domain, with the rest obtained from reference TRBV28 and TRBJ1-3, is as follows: DVKVTQSSRYLVKRTGEKVFLECVQDMDHENMFWYRQDPGLGLRLIYFSYDVKMKEKGDIPEGYSVSREKKERFSLILESASTNQTSMYLCASKQGADTIYFGEGSWLTVV.

The CDR3, as DNA: TGTGCCAGCAGCGTCGAGGGGGGGAGCAATCAGCCCCAGCATTTT. Translating it yields CASSVEGGSNQPQHF. J is TRBJ1-5 and V is TRBV6-5; tentative D call: TRBD1 (6 bases). Germline V gives CDR1 MNHEY, CDR2 SVGAGI. With 6 bases removed from V and 1 base from J, the gap between germline ends came to 13 bases. The CDR3 has 15 residues.

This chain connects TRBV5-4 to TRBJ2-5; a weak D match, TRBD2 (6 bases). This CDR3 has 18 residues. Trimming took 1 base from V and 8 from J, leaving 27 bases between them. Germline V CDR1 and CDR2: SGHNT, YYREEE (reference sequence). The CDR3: CASSLKRTYGTREFTQYF. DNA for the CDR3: TGTGCCAGCAGCTTGAAGAGGACGTACGGGACCCGGGAGTTCACCCAGTACTTC. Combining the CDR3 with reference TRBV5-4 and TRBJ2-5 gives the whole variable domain ETGVTQSPTHLIKTRGQQVTLRCSSQSGHNTVSWYQQALGQGPQFIFQYYREEENGRGNFPPRFSGLQFPNYSSELNVNALELDDSALYLCASSLKRTYGTREFTQYFGPGTRLLVL.

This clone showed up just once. In DNA, the CDR3 is TGTGCCAGCAGCTTAACCACTAGCGGGGGGAACACCGGGGAGCTGTTTTTT. Its translation is CASSLTTSGGNTGELFF. V usage is TRBV7-3 and J usage is TRBJ2-2; 11 positions agree with TRBD2. Germline-derived CDR1 and CDR2 are SGHTA and FQGTGA. The CDR3 extends over 17 amino acids. J was trimmed by 1 base and V by 0 bases; bases with no gene match: 1.

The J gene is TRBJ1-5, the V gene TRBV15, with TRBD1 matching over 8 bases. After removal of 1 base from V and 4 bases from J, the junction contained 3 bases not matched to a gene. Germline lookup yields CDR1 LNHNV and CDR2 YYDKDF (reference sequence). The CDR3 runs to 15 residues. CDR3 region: CATSRATGGNQPQHF. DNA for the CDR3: TGTGCCACCAGCAGAGCTACAGGGGGGAATCAGCCCCAGCATTTT.

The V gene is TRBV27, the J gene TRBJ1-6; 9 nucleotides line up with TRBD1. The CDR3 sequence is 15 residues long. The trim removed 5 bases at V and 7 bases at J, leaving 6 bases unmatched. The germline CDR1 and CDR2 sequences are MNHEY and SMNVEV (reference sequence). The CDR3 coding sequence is TGTGCCAGCAGTCAAACGGGACAGGGCAATTCACCCCTCCACTTT. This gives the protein CASSQTGQGNSPLHF.

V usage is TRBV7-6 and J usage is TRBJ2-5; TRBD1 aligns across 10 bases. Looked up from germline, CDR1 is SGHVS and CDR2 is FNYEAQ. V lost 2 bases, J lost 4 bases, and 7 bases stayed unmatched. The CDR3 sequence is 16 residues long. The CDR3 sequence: CASSLYPGTGAETQYF. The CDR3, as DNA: TGTGCCAGCAGCTTATACCCCGGGACAGGGGCAGAGACCCAGTACTTC.

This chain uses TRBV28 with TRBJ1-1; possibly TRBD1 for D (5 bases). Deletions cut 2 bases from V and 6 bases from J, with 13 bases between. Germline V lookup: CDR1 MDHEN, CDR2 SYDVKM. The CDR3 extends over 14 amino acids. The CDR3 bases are TGTGCCAGCAGTTTACAGGACATCAACGCTGAAGCTTTCTTT. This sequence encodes CASSLQDINAEAFF.

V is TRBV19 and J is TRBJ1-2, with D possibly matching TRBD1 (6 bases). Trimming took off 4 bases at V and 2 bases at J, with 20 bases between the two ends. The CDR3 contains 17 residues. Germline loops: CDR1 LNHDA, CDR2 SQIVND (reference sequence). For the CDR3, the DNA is TGTGCCAGTAGTACACAGGGTCCGGGCTCCGGAAACTATGGCTACACCTTC. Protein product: CASSTQGPGSGNYGYTF.

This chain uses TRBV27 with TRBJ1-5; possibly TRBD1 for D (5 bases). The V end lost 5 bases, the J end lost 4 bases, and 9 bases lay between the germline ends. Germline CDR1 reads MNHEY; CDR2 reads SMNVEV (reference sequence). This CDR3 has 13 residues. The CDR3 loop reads CASSTTENQPQHF. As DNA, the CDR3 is TGTGCCAGCAGTACGACAGAAAATCAGCCCCAGCATTTT.

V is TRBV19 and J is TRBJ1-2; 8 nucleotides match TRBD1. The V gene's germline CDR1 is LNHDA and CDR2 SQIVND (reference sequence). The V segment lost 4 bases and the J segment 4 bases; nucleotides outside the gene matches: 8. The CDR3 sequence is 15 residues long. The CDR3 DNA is TGTGCCAGTAGTACCCCGGGACAGGCCCTCTATGGCTACACCTTC. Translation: CASSTPGQALYGYTF.

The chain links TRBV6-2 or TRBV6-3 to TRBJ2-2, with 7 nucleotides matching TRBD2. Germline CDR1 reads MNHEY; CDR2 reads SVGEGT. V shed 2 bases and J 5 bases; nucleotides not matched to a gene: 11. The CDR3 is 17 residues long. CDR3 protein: CASSYVLAVQKTGELFF. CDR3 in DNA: TGTGCCAGCAGTTACGTTCTAGCGGTACAAAAGACCGGGGAGCTGTTTTTT.

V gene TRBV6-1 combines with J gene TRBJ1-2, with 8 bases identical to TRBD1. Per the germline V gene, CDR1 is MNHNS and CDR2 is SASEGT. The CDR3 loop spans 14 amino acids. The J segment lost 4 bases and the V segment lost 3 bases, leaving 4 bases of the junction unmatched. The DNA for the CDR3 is TGTGCCAGCAGTGAGTCAGGGGGCGGCTATGGCTACACCTTC. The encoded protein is CASSESGGGYGYTF.

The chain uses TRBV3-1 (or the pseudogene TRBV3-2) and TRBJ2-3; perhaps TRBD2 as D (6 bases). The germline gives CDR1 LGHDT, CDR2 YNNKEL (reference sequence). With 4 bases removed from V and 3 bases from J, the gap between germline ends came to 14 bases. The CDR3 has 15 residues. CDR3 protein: CASSRDPGRTDTQYF. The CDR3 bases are TGTGCCAGCAGCCGGGACCCGGGGAGGACAGATACGCAGTATTTT.

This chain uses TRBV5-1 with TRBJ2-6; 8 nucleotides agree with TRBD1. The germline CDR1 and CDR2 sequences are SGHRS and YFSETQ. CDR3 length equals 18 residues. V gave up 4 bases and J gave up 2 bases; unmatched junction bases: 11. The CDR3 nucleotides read TGCGCCAGCAGCAAGACACTGACAGGGGCTGCTGGGGCCAACGTCCTGACTTTC. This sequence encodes CASSKTLTGAAGANVLTF. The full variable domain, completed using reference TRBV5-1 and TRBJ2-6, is KAGVTQTPRYLIKTRGQQVTLSCSPISGHRSVSWYQQTPGQGLQFLFEYFSETQRNKGNFPGRFSGRQFSNSRSEMNVSTLELGDSALYLCASSKTLTGAAGANVLTFGAGSRLTVL.